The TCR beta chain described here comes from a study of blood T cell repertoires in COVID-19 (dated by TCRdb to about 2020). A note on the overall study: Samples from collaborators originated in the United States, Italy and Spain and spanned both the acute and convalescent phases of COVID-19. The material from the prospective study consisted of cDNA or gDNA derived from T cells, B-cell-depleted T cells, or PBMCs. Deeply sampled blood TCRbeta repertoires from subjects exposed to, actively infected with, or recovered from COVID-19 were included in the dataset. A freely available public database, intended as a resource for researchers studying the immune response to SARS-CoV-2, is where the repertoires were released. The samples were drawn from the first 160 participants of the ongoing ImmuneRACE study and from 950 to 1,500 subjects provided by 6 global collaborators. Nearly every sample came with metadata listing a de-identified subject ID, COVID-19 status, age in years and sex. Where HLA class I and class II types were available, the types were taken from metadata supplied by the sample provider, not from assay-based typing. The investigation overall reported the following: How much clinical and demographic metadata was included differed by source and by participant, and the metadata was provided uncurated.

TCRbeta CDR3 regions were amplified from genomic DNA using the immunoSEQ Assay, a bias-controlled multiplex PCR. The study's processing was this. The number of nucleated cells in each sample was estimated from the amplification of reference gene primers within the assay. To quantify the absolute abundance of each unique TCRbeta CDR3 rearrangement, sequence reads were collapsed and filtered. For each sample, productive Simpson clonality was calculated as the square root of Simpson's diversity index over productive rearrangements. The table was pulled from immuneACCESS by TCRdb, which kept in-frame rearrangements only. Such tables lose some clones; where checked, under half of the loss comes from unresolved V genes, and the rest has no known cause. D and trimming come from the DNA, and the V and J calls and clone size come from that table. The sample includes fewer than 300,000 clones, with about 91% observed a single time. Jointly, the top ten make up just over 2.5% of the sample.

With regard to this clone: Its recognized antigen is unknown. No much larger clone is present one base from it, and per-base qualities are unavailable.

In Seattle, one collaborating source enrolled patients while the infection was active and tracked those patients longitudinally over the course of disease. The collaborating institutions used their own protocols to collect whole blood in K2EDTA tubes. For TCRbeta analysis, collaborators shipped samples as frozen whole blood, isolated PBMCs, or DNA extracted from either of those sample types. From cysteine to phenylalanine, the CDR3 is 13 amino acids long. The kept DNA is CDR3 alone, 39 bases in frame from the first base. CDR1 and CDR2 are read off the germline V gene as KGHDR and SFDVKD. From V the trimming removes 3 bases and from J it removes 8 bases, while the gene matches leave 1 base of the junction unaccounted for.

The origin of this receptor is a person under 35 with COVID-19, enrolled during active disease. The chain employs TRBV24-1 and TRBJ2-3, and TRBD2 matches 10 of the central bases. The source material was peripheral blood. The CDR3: CATSDSGRVTQYF. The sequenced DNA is TGTGCCACCAGTGATAGCGGGAGGGTTACGCAGTATTTT.